These 28 T cell receptor beta chains were all obtained from the same sample, sequenced in a study of shared clonotypes between healthy human individuals. The assay was immunoSEQ multiplex PCR, and TCRdb's table has in-frame clones only and misses some. The sample contains 2 million to 2.5 million clones, approximately 90% of which appear only once. The sequencing input was naive CD4+ T cells from PBMCs. Indicated subset: CD45RA+ positively selected. These TCRs come from a young man in good health. Some clones in this sample may be carry-over from other donors' samples.

The table lists this clone with a few counts. V and J are TRBV5-1 and TRBJ1-2; perhaps TRBD1 as D (5 bases). The CDR3 is made up of 14 amino acids. The germline CDR1 and CDR2 sequences are SGHRS and YFSETQ. Trimming took 4 bases from V and 4 from J, leaving 14 bases between them. DNA of the CDR3: TGCGCCAGCAGCCCGACAGTCTACAGCTATGGCTACACCTTC. Translating gives CASSPTVYSYGYTF.

J is TRBJ2-5 and V is TRBV29-1; the match to TRBD2 covers 12 bases. The germline CDR1 and CDR2 sequences are SQVTM and ANQGSEA. The CDR3 consists of 15 residues. V was pared by 6 bases and J by 11 bases, with 16 bases of the junction left unmatched. The CDR3 loop reads CSVMLGLAGPRVQYF. The CDR3 bases are TGCAGCGTCATGCTGGGACTAGCGGGCCCTCGGGTGCAGTACTTC.

The V and J genes are TRBV4-1 and TRBJ2-3; 13 nucleotides match TRBD2. J was trimmed by 4 bases and V by 4 bases; bases with no gene match: 2. Germline V lookup: CDR1 MGHRA, CDR2 YSYEKL. The CDR3 length is 15 residues. The chain's CDR3 is CASSRGLAGADTQYF. In DNA form, the CDR3 reads TGCGCCAGCAGCCGCGGACTAGCGGGAGCAGATACGCAGTATTTT.

The chain carries TRBV28 and TRBJ1-5, with no clear D. Germline V CDR1 and CDR2: MDHEN, SYDVKM. Trimming shortened V by 3 bases and J by 3 bases, and 15 bases separated the two germline ends. The CDR3 is 16 residues long. CDR3 residues: CASSLGRRAVNQPQHF. The CDR3 DNA sequence: TGTGCCAGCAGTTTGGGAAGGAGGGCTGTCAATCAGCCCCAGCATTTT.

The chain links TRBV18 to TRBJ1-3, with a weak D call TRBD1 (6 bases). This CDR3 has 19 amino acids. V was pared by 6 bases and J by 0 bases, with 24 bases between. The germline CDR1 and CDR2 sequences are KGHSH and LQKENI. This CDR3 is CASSPLLGLEGDSGNTIYF. The CDR3 DNA follows: TGTGCCAGCTCCCCTTTATTGGGGCTGGAGGGGGACTCTGGAAACACCATATATTTT. The variable domain in full, with the rest retrieved from reference TRBV18 and TRBJ1-3, is NAGVMQNPRHLVRRRGQEARLRCSPMKGHSHVYWYRQLPEEGLKFMVYLQKENIIDESGMPKERFSAEFPKEGPSILRIQQVVRGDSAAYFCASSPLLGLEGDSGNTIYFGEGSWLTVV.

The chain uses TRBV12-2 and TRBJ1-1. TRBV12-2 is shown as a pseudogene. The CDR3 is made up of 15 amino acids. DNA for the CDR3: TGTGCAAGTCGCTCCCGTTTTCGGGGGGCCCCTGAAGCTTTCTTT. Translation gives CASRSRFRGAPEAFF.

The chain uses TRBV19 and TRBJ2-7; D gene ambiguous. Trimming shortened V by 4 bases and J by 0 bases, and 16 bases separated the two germline ends. CDR3 length: 16 residues. CDR1 is LNHDA and CDR2 is SQIVND in the germline V gene (reference sequence). The CDR3: CASSTAHPPPSYEQYF. CDR3 sequence (DNA): TGTGCCAGTAGTACCGCCCACCCGCCTCCCTCCTACGAGCAGTACTTC. The entire variable domain, with the rest obtained from reference TRBV19 and TRBJ2-7, is as follows: DGGITQSPKYLFRKEGQNVTLSCEQNLNHDAMYWYRQDPGQGLRLIYYSQIVNDFQKGDIAEGYSVSREKKESFPLTVTSAQKNPTAFYLCASSTAHPPPSYEQYFGPGTRLTVT.

The CDR3 DNA follows: TGCGCCAGCCAACCCGGTCTGCGGAGCACAGATACGCAGTATTTT. Translated, it gives CASQPGLRSTDTQYF. J is TRBJ2-3 and V is TRBV5-1; D not resolved. V was trimmed by 7 bases and J by 0 bases, leaving 15 bases between them. Germline assignment: CDR1 SGHRS and CDR2 YFSETQ. The CDR3 loop spans 15 amino acids.

This rearrangement joins TRBV19 to TRBJ1-3; no clear D gene. The CDR3 totals 16 residues. Germline CDR1 LNHDA, CDR2 SQIVND (reference sequence). The ends were cut back, 3 bases at V and 0 bases at J, with 12 bases in the middle. The CDR3: CASSIGGIPSGNTIYF. CDR3 nucleotide sequence: TGTGCCAGTAGTATTGGAGGGATCCCCTCTGGAAACACCATATATTTT.

This sequence joins TRBV25-1 and TRBJ2-5; D not certain. The J call is uncertain, as TRBJ2-7 better fits the DNA end. The CDR3 covers 14 residues. Germline CDR1 is MGHDK and CDR2 is SYGVNS. The CDR3 here is CASSEDDWPYEQYF. CDR3 sequence (DNA): TGTGCCAGCAGTGAAGACGACTGGCCCTACGAGCAGTACTTC.

The V gene is TRBV6-6, the J gene TRBJ2-2; weak D call: TRBD2 (5 bases). The CDR3 runs to 13 residues. Trimming removed 4 bases at V and 7 bases at J, with 10 bases between. CDR1 is MNHNY, CDR2 SVGAGI, per germline (reference sequence). The CDR3 loop is CASSFSGDGELFF. The CDR3 DNA is TGTGCCAGCAGTTTCAGCGGAGACGGGGAGCTGTTTTTT.

The J gene is TRBJ2-6, the V gene TRBV27, with a tentative D call TRBD2 (5 bases). The CDR3 sequence is 18 residues long. Deletions cut 4 bases from V and 1 base from J, with 17 bases between. Per germline, CDR1 MNHEY and CDR2 SMNVEV (reference sequence). The CDR3 region is CASSSRAVRASGANVLTF. CDR3 nucleotide sequence: TGTGCCAGCAGTTCACGAGCGGTTAGGGCGTCTGGGGCCAACGTCCTGACTTTC.

The rearrangement joins TRBV28 to TRBJ2-4, with D possibly called TRBD1 or TRBD2 (5 bases each). Germline values: CDR1 MDHEN, CDR2 SYDVKM. Trimming left V 4 bases short and J 6 bases short, with 19 bases between. This CDR3 contains 16 residues. CDR3 nucleotides: TGTGCCAGCAGTTCCTCGGGGCCTGGGATCTTAAACATTCAGTACTTC. Protein sequence: CASSSSGPGILNIQYF.

The chain carries TRBV28 and TRBJ2-1, with a weak D call TRBD1 (6 bases). Germline V CDR1 and CDR2: MDHEN, SYDVKM. The ends were cut back, 6 bases at V and 4 bases at J, with 25 bases in the middle. The CDR3 runs 18 residues. The CDR3 coding sequence is TGTGCCAGCAGCAACTCCCTACAGCGCTTTACAGGGTACAATGAGCAGTTCTTC. It codes for CASSNSLQRFTGYNEQFF.

The chain links TRBV5-6 to TRBJ2-3; TRBD1 is a possible D gene (5 bases). CDR1 is SGHDT and CDR2 is YYEEEE in the germline V gene. The CDR3 sequence is 13 residues long. V was cut by 5 bases and J by 4 bases, with 11 bases left in between. The CDR3 is CASRYAGSDTQYF. The CDR3 nucleotides are TGTGCCAGCAGGTACGCAGGGTCAGATACGCAGTATTTT.

The CDR3 DNA reads as TGTGCCAGCAGTTCGGACATTAGCAATCAGCCCCAGCATTTT. Translated, it gives CASSSDISNQPQHF. The chain recombines TRBV5-4 with TRBJ1-5, with D possibly matching TRBD1 (5 bases). The length of the CDR3 is 14 residues. Trimming took 5 bases from V and 0 from J, leaving 9 bases between them. Germline V gene lookup returns CDR1 SGHNT and CDR2 YYREEE (reference sequence).

This clone was detected only a few times. The chain uses TRBV4-1 and TRBJ1-5; D gene uncertain. This CDR3 has 14 residues. V lost 1 base to trimming and J lost 4 bases, with 8 bases between them. Germline V gives CDR1 MGHRA, CDR2 YSYEKL. The CDR3 spells CASSQGSRNQPQHF. The CDR3 nucleotides are TGCGCCAGCAGCCAAGGCTCCCGGAATCAGCCCCAGCATTTT.

The V call is TRBV7-3, the J call TRBJ1-1; no firm D call. Germline CDR1 and CDR2: SGHTA and FQGTGA. The CDR3 is 14 residues long. V lost 0 bases and J lost 3, with 8 bases in between. The CDR3 nucleotides are TGTGCCAGCAGCTTAACAGGGTTGGACACTGAAGCTTTCTTT. Translating it yields CASSLTGLDTEAFF.

The CDR3 here is CASSESSVYQETQYF. The CDR3 coding sequence is TGTGCCAGCAGTGAATCTTCTGTGTACCAAGAGACCCAGTACTTC. The gene calls are TRBV25-1 and TRBJ2-5; D not certain. The germline V and J ends were trimmed by 1 base and 0 bases, with 9 bases remaining between them. Germline V gene data show CDR1 as MGHDK and CDR2 as SYGVNS. The CDR3 loop spans 15 amino acids.

This clone came up a few times. The chain has TRBV30 and TRBJ1-4, with D possibly being TRBD1 (6 bases). CDR3 length: 13 amino acids. Between the trimmed V and J ends, which lost 4 bases and 6 bases, there was a span of 12 bases. CDR1 GTSNPN and CDR2 SVGIG come from the germline V gene (reference sequence). The CDR3: CAWTTGLDEKLFF. In nucleotides, the CDR3 is TGTGCCTGGACTACAGGGTTGGATGAAAAACTGTTTTTT. The whole variable domain, remainder taken from reference TRBV30 and TRBJ1-4, is SQTIHQWPATLVQPVGSPLSLECTVEGTSNPNLYWYRQAAGRGLQLLFYSVGIGQISSEVPQNLSASRPQDRQFILSSKKLLLSDSGFYLCAWTTGLDEKLFFGSGTQLSVL.

The chain couples TRBV28 to TRBJ1-2, with D unclear. CDR1 and CDR2 from the germline V gene are MDHEN and SYDVKM. V dropped 8 bases and J dropped 8 bases, with 24 bases sitting between them. This CDR3 has 15 amino acids. The DNA for the CDR3 is TGTGCCAGCCGGGTCGGCGGCTCAAACTCGGAGGGCTACACCTTC. This codes for CASRVGGSNSEGYTF.

This sequence joins TRBV7-9 and TRBJ1-1; TRBD1 matches at 10 bases. The junction had 7 bases not matched to a gene; V was cut back by 5 bases and J by 7 bases. The CDR3 is 14 residues long. CDR1 and CDR2 (germline): SEHNR, FQNEAQ (reference sequence). The CDR3: CASSPRQGAYEAFF. The DNA for the CDR3 is TGTGCCAGCAGCCCACGACAGGGGGCTTATGAAGCTTTCTTT.

The rearrangement joins TRBV28 to TRBJ1-2, with D maybe TRBD1 (5 bases). The V end lost 5 bases, the J end lost 6 bases, and 22 bases lay between the germline ends. Germline V CDR1 and CDR2: MDHEN, SYDVKM. This CDR3 has 16 amino acids. This CDR3 reads CASSKPVVGGINGYTF. The CDR3 nucleotides read TGTGCCAGCAGTAAACCCGTTGTGGGGGGGATCAATGGCTACACCTTC.

The chain is built from TRBV9 and TRBJ2-2, with 7 bases lining up with TRBD1. V was pared by 3 bases and J by 1 base, with 3 bases of the junction left unmatched. CDR1 and CDR2 from the germline V gene are SGDLS and YYNGEE. The CDR3 spans 15 residues. The CDR3 DNA reads TGTGCCAGCAGCGCTCGGACAGGGAACACCGGGGAGCTGTTTTTT. Protein product: CASSARTGNTGELFF.

The chain employs TRBV7-2 and TRBJ1-2; D ambiguous. Germline V gene data show CDR1 as SGHTA and CDR2 as FQGNSA. CDR3 size: 16 residues. Trimming shortened V by 5 bases and J by 6 bases, and 22 bases separated the two germline ends. CDR3: CASSPLFGAWNHGYTF. DNA for the CDR3: TGTGCCAGCAGCCCCCTCTTCGGCGCCTGGAACCATGGCTACACCTTC.

This chain uses TRBV19 with TRBJ1-2; no definite D call. Germline V gene lookup returns CDR1 LNHDA and CDR2 SQIVND (reference sequence). V was shortened by 5 bases and J by 8 bases, with 15 bases between the two germline ends. This CDR3 spans 13 amino acids. CDR3 region: CASSARAPGGYTF. CDR3 nucleotide sequence: TGTGCCAGTAGTGCCCGGGCCCCAGGCGGCTACACCTTC.

The rearrangement links TRBV27 to TRBJ1-2; possibly TRBD1 for D (5 bases). CDR3 length: 15 amino acids. Germline CDR1 is MNHEY and CDR2 is SMNVEV (reference sequence). V was trimmed by 1 base and J by 2 bases, leaving 11 bases between them. This chain's CDR3 is CASSLYPGLNYGYTF. In nucleotides, the CDR3 is TGTGCCAGCAGTTTATATCCAGGGCTGAACTATGGCTACACCTTC.

The rearrangement uses TRBV11-2 and TRBJ2-2, with 15 bases lining up with TRBD2. The V gene end was trimmed by 3 bases and the J gene end by 5 bases; junction bases not matched to a gene: 7. CDR3 length equals 18 residues. From germline, CDR1 is SGHAT and CDR2 FQNNGV. CDR3 residues: CASSLGTSGRPGTGELFF. The CDR3 nucleotides are TGTGCCAGCAGCTTGGGGACTAGCGGGAGGCCGGGGACCGGGGAGCTGTTTTTT.